This T cell receptor beta chain was profiled in a study of human T cells and chemical hapten exposure. Regarding time point: healthy volunteer bleed at 2 weeks. The total RNA was obtained from whole blood that was not fractionated. There are a few counts of this clonotype. The CDR3 sequence is 15 residues long. Germline CDR1 reads MRHNA; CDR2 reads SNTAGT. Unmatched junction bases numbered 9, after V lost 3 bases and J lost 10 bases. Each CDR3 protein gets one entry after TCRdb re-called the RACE reads with MiXCR. The table records 100,000 to 150,000 distinct CDR3 sequences, approximately 9.5% of them present only once.

Sample: whole blood. This TCR derives from a male donor in good health. Some clones in this sample may be carry-over from other donors' samples. J is TRBJ2-1 and V is TRBV6-4, with 10 bases lining up with TRBD2. This CDR3 reads CASSEEAGGQREQFF. The CDR3 DNA follows: TGTGCCAGCAGTGAGGAAGCGGGAGGGCAGCGGGAGCAGTTCTTC.